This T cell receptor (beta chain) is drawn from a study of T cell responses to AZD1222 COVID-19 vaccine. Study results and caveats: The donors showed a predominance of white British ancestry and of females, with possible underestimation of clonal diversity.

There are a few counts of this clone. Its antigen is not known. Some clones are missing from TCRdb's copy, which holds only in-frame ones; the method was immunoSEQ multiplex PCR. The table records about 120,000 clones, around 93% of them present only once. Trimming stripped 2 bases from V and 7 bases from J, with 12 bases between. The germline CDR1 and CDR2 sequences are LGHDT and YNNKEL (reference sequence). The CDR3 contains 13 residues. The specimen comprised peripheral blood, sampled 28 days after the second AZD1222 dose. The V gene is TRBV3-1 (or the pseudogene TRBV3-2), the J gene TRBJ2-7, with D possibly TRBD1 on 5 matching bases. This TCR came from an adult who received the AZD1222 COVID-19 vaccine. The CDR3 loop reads CASSQLPGWEQYF. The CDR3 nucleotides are TGTGCCAGCAGCCAACTACCAGGGTGGGAGCAGTACTTC.